This is a list of T cell receptor beta chains from one sample in a study of T cell responses to AZD1222 COVID-19 vaccine. Using immunoSEQ multiplex PCR, the repertoire was profiled, and TCRdb retains in-frame clones only, with some absent. This sample has roughly 160,000 clones, with roughly nine tenths found just once. The starting material was peripheral blood, obtained 28 days after the second AZD1222 dose. The source is an adult who received the AZD1222 COVID-19 vaccine. CDR3s include the opening cysteine and the closing phenylalanine or tryptophan. Each record gives: V gene, J gene, clone size, D gene, CDR3 DNA, CDR3 protein. A D gene is named only where the DNA matches it firmly. Clone sizes are given selectively: once, few, many, or a class where the clone is expanded.

TRBV6-8	TRBJ2-3	-	TRBD2	TGTGCCAGCAGTCCACTAGCGGGAGTCCGGATGGTAGATACGCAGTATTTT	CASSPLAGVRMVDTQYF
TRBV7-9	TRBJ1-5	-	-	TGTGCCAGCAGCTGGGCGGGTGTTGATCAGCCCCAGCATTTT	CASSWAGVDQPQHF
TRBV11-3	TRBJ2-3	once	TRBD2	TGTGCCAGCAGCTTGGGACTAGCCCCAGATACGCAGTATTTT	CASSLGLAPDTQYF
TRBV2	TRBJ2-2	-	TRBD1	TGTGCCAGCAGTCGACCCGGGACAGTCAATACCGGGGAGCTGTTTTTT	CASSRPGTVNTGELFF
TRBV7-9	TRBJ1-2	-	-	TGTGCCAGCAGCTTAGACAACGGGACTTTGGGGTTTATGGCTAGGACCTTC	CASSLDNGTLGFMARTF
TRBV27	TRBJ1-2	-	-	TGTGCCAGCAGTCCAAGGACTCCCTCGGGGGGCTACACCTTC	CASSPRTPSGGYTF
TRBV6-4	TRBJ1-6	-	-	TGTGCCAGCAACCTGGACCAGTTCGATTCACCCCTCCACTTT	CASNLDQFDSPLHF
TRBV13	TRBJ1-2	-	TRBD1	TGTGCCAGCAGCTTAGCGCAGGGGGTATTGACACCACACTATGGCTACACCTTC	CASSLAQGVLTPHYGYTF
TRBV10-1	TRBJ1-1	-	-	TGCGCCAGCAGTATCGGCAGGGACACTGAAGCTTTCTTT	CASSIGRDTEAFF
TRBV5-6	TRBJ2-1	once	-	TGTGCCAGCAGCGGACCGGGGCGTTACAATGAGCAGTTCTTC	CASSGPGRYNEQFF
TRBV6-5	TRBJ1-6	-	-	TGTGCCAGCAGGCTTGGACAGAATAATTCACCCCTCCACTTT	CASRLGQNNSPLHF
TRBV10-2	TRBJ2-5	-	TRBD2	TGCGCCAGCAGCCCCTGGGGGGGGGAGACCCAGTACTTC	CASSPWGGETQYF
TRBV18	TRBJ1-1	-	-	TGTGCCAGCTCCCCCCGGACAAGCACTGAAGCTTTCTTT	CASSPRTSTEAFF
TRBV20-1	TRBJ2-3	-	-	TGCAGTGCTATAGGGACAGATACGCAGTATTTT	CSAIGTDTQYF
TRBV6-1	TRBJ1-5	-	TRBD1	TGTGCCAGCAGTATGGACAGGGGAAGCGAGCAGCCCCAGCATTTT	CASSMDRGSEQPQHF
TRBV10-1	TRBJ2-7	-	TRBD1	TGCGCCAGCAGTGAGTCAGGACAGGGGGGTCACGAGCAGTACTTC	CASSESGQGGHEQYF
TRBV4-1	TRBJ2-7	-	-	TGCGCCAGCAGCGCCCGGGACAATTACGAGCAGTACTTC	CASSARDNYEQYF
TRBV28	TRBJ2-2	-	TRBD1	TGTGCCAGCAGTGCCGGGACAGCCTTGTCGGGGGAGCTGTTTTTT	CASSAGTALSGELFF
TRBV7-8	TRBJ1-6	once	-	TGTGCCAGCAGCTCTAAGGGCCATTATAATTCACCCCTCCACTTT	CASSSKGHYNSPLHF
TRBV27	TRBJ2-7	-	-	TGTGCCAGCAGTTCTCTCTCCGTTTTCGGGACAAGCTACGAGCAGTACTTC	CASSSLSVFGTSYEQYF
TRBV6-2/TRBV6-3	TRBJ2-7	-	TRBD1	TGTGCCAGCAGTTACAGACAGGGTCCCTACGAGCAGTACTTC	CASSYRQGPYEQYF
TRBV10-3	TRBJ1-1	-	-	TGTGCCATCAGTGAGTTGACAGGATCGAACACTGAAGCTTTCTTT	CAISELTGSNTEAFF
TRBV6-2/TRBV6-3	TRBJ1-1	-	TRBD1	TGTGCCAGCAGTGGACAGGGGACGAGCACTGAAGCTTTCTTT	CASSGQGTSTEAFF
TRBV5-4	TRBJ1-2	-	-	TGTGCCAGCAGCCACAGAGGACGAGATGGCTACACCTTC	CASSHRGRDGYTF
TRBV24-1	TRBJ1-1	-	-	TGTGCCACCACAGGATTACTGAACACTGAAGCTTTCTTT	CATTGLLNTEAFF
TRBV29-1	TRBJ2-5	-	-	TGCAGCGTAGGACAGATCCAAGAGACCCAGTACTTC	CSVGQIQETQYF
TRBV11-2	TRBJ1-2	-	-	TGTGCCAGCAGCTTACATGGCTACACCTTC	CASSLHGYTF
TRBV28	TRBJ2-1	-	-	TGTGCCAGCATGACCGGACTGGGGAAGGGGGGACGATACAATGAGCAGTTCTTC	CASMTGLGKGGRYNEQFF
TRBV28	TRBJ1-5	few	-	TGTGCCAGCAAAAACACCGGACAGCTAAATCAGCCCCAGCATTTT	CASKNTGQLNQPQHF
TRBV3-1/TRBV3-2	TRBJ1-2	-	-	TGTGCCAGCAGCTCCGGGATACCTGCTCGCTATGGCTACACCTTC	CASSSGIPARYGYTF
TRBV3-1/TRBV3-2	TRBJ1-1	-	-	TGTGCCAGCAGCCAAGGGGCAATCAGGACTGAAGCTTTCTTT	CASSQGAIRTEAFF